Here is one TCR beta chain with its context. No cognate antigen has been identified for it. Qualities for individual bases were not recorded, and no much larger clone is one base off. In the ophthalmopathy patients, disease was moderately to severely active, with a Clinical Activity Score of 3 or more, a NOSPECS grade of 4 or more, and a duration of less than 3 months. Any patient with an uncontrolled infection, another autoimmune disease, pregnancy or lactation was excluded. Diagnoses were based on clinical symptoms, serum thyroxine and TRAb, thyroid ultrasound and orbital computed tomography. PBMCs were separated from approximately 9.9 ml of fresh peripheral blood using Ficoll-Paque density gradient centrifugation. Total RNA was extracted using Trizol reagent, and RNA quality was assessed on an Agilent 2100 Bioanalyzer. This sample is part of a study of T cells in Graves' hyperthyroidism and ophthalmopathy (dated by TCRdb to the late 2010s). With regard to the full study: Peripheral blood was sampled at the time of initial diagnosis, prior to any treatment. To identify distinguishing TCR V-J signatures, a discovery cohort of around 100 patients was used, comprising 43 with Graves' ophthalmopathy and around 57 with stable Graves' hyperthyroidism. Prospective prediction of ophthalmopathy was tested in an independent validation cohort consisting of 18 to 20 hyperthyroidism patients and approximately 16 patients who later progressed to ophthalmopathy. For training and testing, the 100 or so patients in the discovery cohort were randomly divided in a 7:3 ratio. In addition, the study compared T-cell repertoires in thyroid tissue and in blood from about six Graves' hyperthyroidism patients. After sampling, hyperthyroidism patients received methimazole starting at 30 mg daily, and ophthalmopathy patients received high-dose intravenous methylprednisolone. According to the paper, TCR Vbeta CDR3 sequencing was carried out on over 130 peripheral blood samples, which came from 40 to 45 ophthalmopathy, under 85 hyperthyroidism and about 17 progressor patients.

Amplification of TCR beta CDR3 regions was carried out from RNA transcripts. A first-round RT-PCR of the TCR CDR3 used the HTBI primer set with the Qiagen OneStep RT-PCR kit. A second multiplex PCR round built the libraries, followed by size selection and purification. Sequencing of the libraries was done on an Illumina HiSeq2000 using paired-end 100 bp reads. For the original study's pipeline: SOAPnuke was used to process the raw data, with reads discarded if the reads contained adapters or uncalled bases, had a mean Phred below 15, or lacked an exact constant-primer or identifier match. COPE v1.2.5 was used to merge the high-quality paired reads, and each unique nucleotide sequence was defined as a clonotype. MiTCR v1.1 was used to align clonotypes to the IMGT TRBV, TRBD and TRBJ reference segments. Analysis was restricted to V-J combinations with a frequency above 0.0001, which covered 99.2% of repertoires. A TCS score was defined as the ratio between F50 (clonal expansion) and ExV (chaos), using BLOSUM62-based TCRdist between CDR3 peptides within each V-J. Welch's t-statistics and random forest reduced some 510 V-J features to roughly 13, which were used in a naive Bayes classifier (R e1071). Clones were called with MiXCR by TCRdb after fastp trimmed the public reads at Q25, and only in-frame beta chains were retained. Entries are consolidated by CDR3 protein sequence, retaining the most common genes and DNA. The V and J calls here are based on TCRdb, not the publication. Present in this sample are 390,000 or so distinct CDR3 sequences, over 12% of which were seen just once. The ten largest clones capture less than 15% of the sample.

Results and caveats for the whole study, not just this receptor: Sample size was not statistically predetermined, and investigators were not blinded to group allocation. Blood samples also contained most of the expanded thyroid clonotypes (frequency above 0.001), which suggests that blood repertoires may reflect thyroid immune responses. In validation, the model predicted progression to ophthalmopathy a median of 6.5 months before onset, with roughly 68% sensitivity and roughly 79% specificity. In cross-validation, a model built on a 13 V-J signature told ophthalmopathy apart from stable hyperthyroidism with approximately 91% sensitivity and about 81% specificity, and in testing the same model reached 80%/75%.

Clipping removes 0 bases from V and 4 bases from J, with 7 as the unmatched junction base count. Reading the germline V gene gives CDR1 SGHAT and CDR2 FQNNGV. Including cysteine and phenylalanine, the CDR3 has 16 amino acids. Just CDR3 DNA is preserved here, 48 bases in frame from base 1. The specimen sequenced was blood. The TCR sequence derives from a man younger than 35 with Graves' ophthalmopathy. The chain links TRBV11-2 with TRBJ2-7; TRBD1 matches 9 bases in the middle. The CDR3 in this case is CASSLDLTGGAYEQYF. The sequenced DNA is TGTGCCAGCAGCTTAGATCTGACAGGGGGGGCGTACGAGCAGTACTTC.